The TCR beta chain described here comes from a study of blood T cells in healthy people across ages. Whole-study results and caveats: PBMCs went unsorted, and a conclusive naive versus antigen-experienced comparison was therefore prevented.

Primed by a sample-barcoded 5' primer and a J-beta primer mix, a second PCR proceeded for roughly 7 to 12 cycles. The authors tagged each cDNA molecule using a template-switch adaptor with 12 random nucleotides. Each CDR3 protein is one row after TCRdb ran MiXCR on the 5' RACE reads. The table has 550,000 to 700,000 distinct CDR3 sequences, 25% to 30% seen once. The V segment lost 5 bases and the J segment 0 bases; nucleotides outside the gene matches: 5. The CDR3 loop spans 15 amino acids. In germline, CDR1 is MNHNY, CDR2 SVGAGI (reference sequence). Roughly 9.2 milliliters was the volume of peripheral blood drawn from each donor. A word on this clonotype: Its antigen is unknown.

This chain links TRBV6-6 with TRBJ2-3, with TRBD1 matching 7 bases. The TCR was taken from a woman in her seventies in good health. Sequencing input: blood. CDR3 loop: CASSTQGRSTDTQYF. CDR3 nucleotide sequence: TGTGCCAGCAGTACACAGGGGCGCAGCACAGATACGCAGTATTTT.